What follows are 18 T cell receptor beta chains derived from one specimen sequenced in a study of T cells in Graves' hyperthyroidism and ophthalmopathy. TCR beta CDR3 region amplification was performed from RNA transcripts. Primed by the HTBI set, a first-round RT-PCR was run on the TCR CDR3. TCRdb itself ran the multiplex PCR reads through MiXCR, one entry per CDR3 protein. Of roughly 360,000 distinct CDR3 sequences listed, roughly 14% are singletons. The sequenced material came from blood. All receptors derive from a man under 40 with Graves' hyperthyroidism that later progressed to Graves' ophthalmopathy.

Ten or more counts support this clonotype. The V gene is TRBV30, the J gene TRBJ1-5, with TRBD1 as a possible D gene (5 bases). Trimming removed 2 bases at V and 1 base at J, with 12 bases between. CDR3 length: 15 amino acids. Germline V lookup: CDR1 GTSNPN, CDR2 SVGIG (reference sequence). This CDR3 reads CAWSKAGSSNQPQHF. CDR3 DNA sequence: TGTGCCTGGAGTAAGGCAGGGTCAAGCAATCAGCCCCAGCATTTT.

This clonotype has just a few counts. The rearrangement uses TRBV9 and TRBJ1-2; a weak D match, TRBD1 (5 bases). CDR3 length: 16 residues. Trimming took off 4 bases at V and 1 base at J, with 17 bases between the two ends. Germline V gives CDR1 SGDLS, CDR2 YYNGEE. The CDR3 region is CASSPLGHPVNYGYTF. The CDR3 nucleotides read TGTGCCAGCAGCCCCTTGGGGCACCCAGTTAACTATGGCTACACCTTC. Looking up the rest from reference TRBV9 and TRBJ1-2 gives the full variable domain: DSGVTQTPKHLITATGQRVTLRCSPRSGDLSVYWYQQSLDQGLQFLIQYYNGEERAKGNILERFSAQQFPDLHSELNLSSLELGDSALYFCASSPLGHPVNYGYTFGSGTRLTVV.

This clonotype showed up many times. This rearrangement joins TRBV15 to TRBJ1-1, with 7 bases that match TRBD1. After removal of 1 base from V and 8 bases from J, the junction contained 7 bases not matched to a gene. This CDR3 contains 14 residues. The germline CDR1 and CDR2 sequences are LNHNV and YYDKDF (reference sequence). The CDR3 bases are TGTGCCACCAGCAGAGTGGACCGGACAGGCGAAGCTTTCTTT. It specifies CATSRVDRTGEAFF.

The genes are TRBV19 and TRBJ2-2; no clear D. The CDR3 runs 14 residues. Per the germline V gene, CDR1 is LNHDA and CDR2 is SQIVND (reference sequence). V gave up 5 bases and J gave up 4 bases, with 11 bases separating them. The CDR3: CASSSQIFTGELFF. The CDR3, as DNA: TGTGCCAGTAGTTCACAAATATTCACCGGGGAGCTGTTTTTT.

This clonotype was observed at least ten times. The chain couples TRBV12-3 or TRBV12-4 to TRBJ1-2; D remains unclear. Trimming shortened V by 3 bases and J by 4 bases, and 9 bases separated the two germline ends. This CDR3 region has 13 residues. The CDR3 sequence: CASSFQQSYGYTF. The CDR3 coding sequence is TGTGCCAGCAGTTTTCAGCAGAGCTATGGCTACACCTTC.

This clonotype was recorded at least ten times. The chain combines TRBV19 with TRBJ1-2; D gene uncertain. CDR3 length: 15 residues. Germline CDR1 is LNHDA and CDR2 is SQIVND (reference sequence). V lost 7 bases, J lost 0 bases, and 15 bases lay in between. The CDR3 reads CASTAEPHANYGYTF. For the CDR3, the DNA is TGTGCCAGTACTGCAGAACCCCACGCTAACTATGGCTACACCTTC.

This clonotype came up a few times. A single base separates this from a much larger clone, so it may be a read error. The genes are TRBV28 and TRBJ1-3, with unresolved D. From germline, CDR1 is MDHEN and CDR2 SYDVKM. This CDR3 contains 16 residues. Trimming removed 5 bases at V and 0 bases at J, with 14 bases between. The CDR3 DNA reads as TGTGCCAGCAGTCTACCATGGACGGACTCTGGAAACACCATATATTTT. Protein product: CASSLPWTDSGNTIYF.

This chain links TRBV7-2 with TRBJ2-7; the D gene is possibly TRBD2 (7 bases). Trimming took 5 bases from V and 5 from J, leaving 22 bases between them. The CDR3 has 16 amino acids. CDR1 and CDR2 from the germline V gene are SGHTA and FQGNSA. DNA of the CDR3: TGTGCCAGCAGCCACTACGGACGGGGGGCAGCCAACGAGCAGTACTTC. Encoded protein: CASSHYGRGAANEQYF.

On this clonotype itself: Since a much larger clone is just one base distant, this may be a read error. This sequence joins TRBV7-9 and TRBJ2-1; D is unresolved. CDR1 and CDR2 (germline): SEHNR, FQNEAQ (reference sequence). The CDR3 runs to 11 residues. The CDR3 spells CASSVYNEHFF. For the CDR3, the DNA is TGTGCCAGCAGCGTTTACAATGAGCACTTCTTC.

The chain links TRBV30 to TRBJ2-7; possibly TRBD1 for D (6 bases). This CDR3 comprises 13 residues. The germline gives CDR1 GTSNPN, CDR2 SVGIG (reference sequence). V lost 2 bases to trimming and J lost 6 bases, with 14 bases between them. The CDR3 DNA follows: TGTGCCTGGAGTCACAGGGCCCTCAGCGAGCAGTACTTC. This sequence encodes CAWSHRALSEQYF.

As regards this clonotype: Possible read error: a much larger clone is one base away. This sequence joins TRBV30 and TRBJ1-5; 7 bases match TRBD1. Germline CDR1 is GTSNPN and CDR2 is SVGIG (reference sequence). The CDR3 totals 15 residues. In nucleotides, the CDR3 is TGTGCCAGGAGCGAGGGACAGTACAACAATCAGCCCCAGCATTTT. Translating it yields CARSEGQYNNQPQHF. The complete variable domain, with remaining parts taken from reference TRBV30 and TRBJ1-5, reads SQTIHQWPATLVQPVGSPLSLECTVEGTSNPNLYWYRQAAGRGLQLLFYSVGIGQISSEVPQNLSASRPQDRQFILSSKKLLLSDSGFYLCARSEGQYNNQPQHFGDGTRLSIL.

This clonotype was counted at least ten times. The CDR3 region is CASSLYSGLGGQETTDTQYF. The CDR3 bases are TGTGCCAGCAGTTTATATTCTGGTTTAGGGGGACAGGAGACCACAGATACGCAGTATTTT. The chain recombines TRBV28 with TRBJ2-3; 8 nucleotides agree with TRBD1. Germline V gene data show CDR1 as MDHEN and CDR2 as SYDVKM. V dropped 1 base and J dropped 2; count of bases not matched to a gene: 17. The CDR3 sequence is 20 residues long.

This clonotype appeared a few times. The chain employs TRBV30 and TRBJ1-6; D not certain. V was cut by 2 bases and J by 5 bases, with 7 bases left in between. The CDR3 consists of 13 residues. Germline V lookup: CDR1 GTSNPN, CDR2 SVGIG (reference sequence). The CDR3 nucleotides read TGTGCCTGGAGTAGACGGGATAATTCACCCCTCCACTTT. Protein sequence: CAWSRRDNSPLHF.

This clonotype came up many times. The chain joins TRBV9 to TRBJ2-3; D gene ambiguous. Trimming shortened V by 1 base and J by 0 bases, and 6 bases separated the two germline ends. The CDR3 sequence is 14 residues long. Per the germline V gene, CDR1 is SGDLS and CDR2 is YYNGEE. In DNA form, the CDR3 reads TGTGCCAGCAGCGTAAGCCGGAGCACAGATACGCAGTATTTT. It is translated as CASSVSRSTDTQYF.

The chain has TRBV5-1 and TRBJ2-5, with 11 bases that match TRBD2. The junction had 3 bases not matched to a gene; V was cut back by 4 bases and J by 1 base. The germline gives CDR1 SGHRS, CDR2 YFSETQ. The CDR3 runs to 15 residues. This chain's CDR3 is CASSVTSGGQETQYF. CDR3 coding DNA: TGCGCCAGCAGCGTCACTAGCGGGGGCCAAGAGACCCAGTACTTC.

This chain connects TRBV7-8 to TRBJ2-3, with TRBD2 as a possible D gene (7 bases). Per germline, CDR1 SGHVS and CDR2 FQNEAQ. This CDR3 comprises 15 residues. Deletions cut 1 base from V and 4 bases from J, with 12 bases between. The CDR3, as DNA: TGTGCCAGCAGCTTAGGGTCGGGGGGCCCAGATACGCAGTATTTT. Amino acid sequence: CASSLGSGGPDTQYF.

This clonotype occurred many times. The chain links TRBV10-3 to TRBJ2-5, with 9 nucleotides matching TRBD1. This CDR3 spans 15 amino acids. From germline, CDR1 is ENHRY and CDR2 SYGVKD. Trimming removed 6 bases from V and 2 bases from J; junction bases left unmatched: 7. The CDR3 nucleotides are TGTGCCATCAGCAGAGACAGGGGGAATCAAGAGACCCAGTACTTC. It codes for CAISRDRGNQETQYF.

This clonotype was observed at least ten times. In nucleotides, the CDR3 is TGTGCCAGCTCATCTTGGACAGGGCAAGGCGAGCAGTACTTC. Translated, it gives CASSSWTGQGEQYF. The rearrangement joins TRBV18 to TRBJ2-7, with 8 positions matching TRBD1. The CDR3 sequence is 14 residues long. Per germline, CDR1 KGHSH and CDR2 LQKENI. The V and J ends lost 5 bases and 6 bases, in that order; junction bases with no gene match: 9.